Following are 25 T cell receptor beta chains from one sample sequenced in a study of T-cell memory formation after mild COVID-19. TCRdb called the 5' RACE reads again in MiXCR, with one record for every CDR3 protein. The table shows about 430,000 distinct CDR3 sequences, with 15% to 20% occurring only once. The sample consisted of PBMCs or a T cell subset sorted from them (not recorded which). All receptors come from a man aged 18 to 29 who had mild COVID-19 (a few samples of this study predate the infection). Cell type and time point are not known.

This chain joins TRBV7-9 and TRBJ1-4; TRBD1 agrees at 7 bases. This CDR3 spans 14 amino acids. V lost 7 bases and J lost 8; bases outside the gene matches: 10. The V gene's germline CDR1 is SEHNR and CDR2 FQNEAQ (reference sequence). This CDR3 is CASTSQGETEKLFF. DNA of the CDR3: TGTGCCAGCACCTCTCAGGGGGAGACGGAAAAACTGTTTTTT. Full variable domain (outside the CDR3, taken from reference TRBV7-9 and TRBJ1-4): DTGVSQNPRHKITKRGQNVTFRCDPISEHNRLYWYRQTLGQGPEFLTYFQNEAQLEKSRLLSDRFSAERPKGSFSTLEIQRTEQGDSAMYLCASTSQGETEKLFFGSGTQLSVL.

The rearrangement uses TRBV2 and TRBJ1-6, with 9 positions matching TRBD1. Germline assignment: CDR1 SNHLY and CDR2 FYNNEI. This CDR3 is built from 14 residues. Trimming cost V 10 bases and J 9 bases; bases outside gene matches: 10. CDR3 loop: CATNLQGAGSPLHF. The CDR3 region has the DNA TGTGCCACAAACCTACAGGGGGCGGGTTCACCCCTCCACTTT.

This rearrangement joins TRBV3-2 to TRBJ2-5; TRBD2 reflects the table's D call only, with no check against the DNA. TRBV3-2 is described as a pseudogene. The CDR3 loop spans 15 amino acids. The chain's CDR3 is CASTPSLQEGETQYF. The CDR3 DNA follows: TGTGCCAGCACCCCAAGCCTGCAGGAGGGAGAGACCCAGTACTTC.

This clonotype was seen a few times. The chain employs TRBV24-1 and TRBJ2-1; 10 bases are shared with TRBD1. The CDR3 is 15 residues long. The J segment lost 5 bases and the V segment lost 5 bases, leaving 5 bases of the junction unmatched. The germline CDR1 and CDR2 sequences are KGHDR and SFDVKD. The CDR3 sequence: CATSGGTGEDNEQFF. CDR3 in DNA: TGTGCCACCAGTGGCGGGACAGGGGAAGACAATGAGCAGTTCTTC.

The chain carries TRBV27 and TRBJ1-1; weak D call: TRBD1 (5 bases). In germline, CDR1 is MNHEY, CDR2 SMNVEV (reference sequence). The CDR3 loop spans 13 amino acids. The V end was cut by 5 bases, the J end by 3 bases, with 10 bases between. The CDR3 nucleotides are TGTGCCAGCAGTGCCTACAGGTACACTGAAGCTTTCTTT. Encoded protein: CASSAYRYTEAFF.

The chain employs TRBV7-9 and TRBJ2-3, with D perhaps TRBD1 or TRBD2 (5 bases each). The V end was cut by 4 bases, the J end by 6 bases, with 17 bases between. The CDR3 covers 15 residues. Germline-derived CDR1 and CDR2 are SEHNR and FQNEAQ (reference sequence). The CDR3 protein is CASSSPGPSADTQYF. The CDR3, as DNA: TGTGCCAGCAGCTCTCCGGGACCGTCGGCCGATACGCAGTATTTT.

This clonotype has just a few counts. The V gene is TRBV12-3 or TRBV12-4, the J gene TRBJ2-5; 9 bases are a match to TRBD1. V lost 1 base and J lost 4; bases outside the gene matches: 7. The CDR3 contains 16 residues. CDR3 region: CASSLGDRVSGETQYF. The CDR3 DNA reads TGTGCCAGCAGTTTAGGGGACAGGGTGTCAGGAGAGACCCAGTACTTC.

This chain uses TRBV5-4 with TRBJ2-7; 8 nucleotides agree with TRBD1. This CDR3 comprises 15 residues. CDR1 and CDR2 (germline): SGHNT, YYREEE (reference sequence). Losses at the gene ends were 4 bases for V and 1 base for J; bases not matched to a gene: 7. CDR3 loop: CASSPGQGESYEQYV. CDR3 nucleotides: TGTGCCAGCAGCCCAGGACAGGGAGAATCCTACGAGCAGTACGTC.

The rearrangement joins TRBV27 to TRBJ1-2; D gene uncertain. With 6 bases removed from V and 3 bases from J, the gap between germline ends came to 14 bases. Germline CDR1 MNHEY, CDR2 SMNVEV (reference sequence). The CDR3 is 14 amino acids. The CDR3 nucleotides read TGTGCCAGCAGCACCGATAGGAGCTACTATGGCTACACCTTC. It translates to CASSTDRSYYGYTF.

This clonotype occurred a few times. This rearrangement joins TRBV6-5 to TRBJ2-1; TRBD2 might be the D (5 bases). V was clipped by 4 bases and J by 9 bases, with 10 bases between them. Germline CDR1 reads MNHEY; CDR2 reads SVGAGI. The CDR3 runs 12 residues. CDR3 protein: CASSSSPSEQFF. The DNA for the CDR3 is TGTGCCAGCAGTTCTAGCCCCTCTGAGCAGTTCTTC.

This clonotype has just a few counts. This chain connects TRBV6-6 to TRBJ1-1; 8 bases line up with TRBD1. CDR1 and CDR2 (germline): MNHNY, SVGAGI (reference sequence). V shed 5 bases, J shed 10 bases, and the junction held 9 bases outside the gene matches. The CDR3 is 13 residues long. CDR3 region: CASSRPAQGGAFF. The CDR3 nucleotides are TGTGCCAGCAGTCGTCCCGCACAGGGGGGAGCTTTCTTT.

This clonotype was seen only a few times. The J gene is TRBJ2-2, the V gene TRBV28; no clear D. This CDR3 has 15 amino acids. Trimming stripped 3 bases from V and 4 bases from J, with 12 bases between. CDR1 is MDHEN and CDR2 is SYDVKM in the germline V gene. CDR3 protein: CASSFRARGTGELFF. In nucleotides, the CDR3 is TGTGCCAGCAGTTTTCGGGCCAGAGGCACCGGGGAGCTGTTTTTT.

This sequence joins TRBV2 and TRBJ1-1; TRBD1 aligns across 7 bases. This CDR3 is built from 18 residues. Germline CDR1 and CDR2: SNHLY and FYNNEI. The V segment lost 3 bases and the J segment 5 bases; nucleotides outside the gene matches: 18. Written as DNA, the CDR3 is TGTGCCAGCAGTGAGGCCCCCGGGACAGACGCCAAGCGGACTGAAGCTTTCTTT. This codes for CASSEAPGTDAKRTEAFF. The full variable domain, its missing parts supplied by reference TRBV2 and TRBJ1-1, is EPEVTQTPSHQVTQMGQEVILRCVPISNHLYFYWYRQILGQKVEFLVSFYNNEISEKSEIFDDQFSVERPDGSNFTLKIRSTKLEDSAMYFCASSEAPGTDAKRTEAFFGQGTRLTVV.

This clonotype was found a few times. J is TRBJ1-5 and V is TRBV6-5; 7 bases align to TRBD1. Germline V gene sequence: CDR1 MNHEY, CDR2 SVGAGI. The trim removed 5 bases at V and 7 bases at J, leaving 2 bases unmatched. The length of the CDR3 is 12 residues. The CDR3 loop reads CASSHRGQPQHF. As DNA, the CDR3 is TGTGCCAGCAGTCACAGGGGCCAGCCCCAGCATTTT.

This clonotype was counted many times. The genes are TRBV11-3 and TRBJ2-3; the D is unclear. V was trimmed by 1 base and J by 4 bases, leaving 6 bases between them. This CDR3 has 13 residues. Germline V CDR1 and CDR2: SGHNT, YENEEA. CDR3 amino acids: CASSLGTADTQYF. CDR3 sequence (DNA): TGTGCCAGCAGCTTAGGGACGGCAGATACGCAGTATTTT.

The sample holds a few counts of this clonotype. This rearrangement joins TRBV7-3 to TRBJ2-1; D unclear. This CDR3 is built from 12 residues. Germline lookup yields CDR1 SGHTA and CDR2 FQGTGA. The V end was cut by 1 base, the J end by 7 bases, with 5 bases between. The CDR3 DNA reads TGTGCCAGCAGCTTAATGGGGAATGAGCAGTTCTTC. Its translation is CASSLMGNEQFF.

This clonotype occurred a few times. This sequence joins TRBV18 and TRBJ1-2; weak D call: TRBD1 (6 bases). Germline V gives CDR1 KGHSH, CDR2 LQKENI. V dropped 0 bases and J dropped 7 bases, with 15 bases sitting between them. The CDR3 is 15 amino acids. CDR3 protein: CASSPPGGASRGYTF. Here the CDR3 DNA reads TGTGCCAGCTCACCACCTGGGGGCGCCTCCCGTGGCTACACCTTC.

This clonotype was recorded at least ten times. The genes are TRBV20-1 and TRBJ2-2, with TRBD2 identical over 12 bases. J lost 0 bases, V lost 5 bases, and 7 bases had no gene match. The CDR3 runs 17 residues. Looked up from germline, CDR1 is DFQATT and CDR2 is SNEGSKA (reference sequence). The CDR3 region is CSARLAGEFANTGELFF. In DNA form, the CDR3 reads TGCAGTGCTCGACTAGCGGGGGAGTTCGCGAACACCGGGGAGCTGTTTTTT.

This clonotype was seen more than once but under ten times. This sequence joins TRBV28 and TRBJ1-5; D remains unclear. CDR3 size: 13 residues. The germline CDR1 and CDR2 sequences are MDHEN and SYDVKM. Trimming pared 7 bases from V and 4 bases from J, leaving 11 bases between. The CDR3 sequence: CASIVGVNQPQHF. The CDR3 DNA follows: TGTGCCAGCATCGTCGGAGTAAATCAGCCCCAGCATTTT. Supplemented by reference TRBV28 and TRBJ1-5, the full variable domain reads DVKVTQSSRYLVKRTGEKVFLECVQDMDHENMFWYRQDPGLGLRLIYFSYDVKMKEKGDIPEGYSVSREKKERFSLILESASTNQTSMYLCASIVGVNQPQHFGDGTRLSIL.

The DNA for the CDR3 is TGCGCCAGCAGCCAAGTGGAGACAGGGAGAGATACGCAGTATTTT. Translated: CASSQVETGRDTQYF. This chain joins TRBV4-3 and TRBJ2-3; 7 nucleotides align to TRBD1. Trimming removed 1 base from V and 5 bases from J; junction bases left unmatched: 6. Germline V gene lookup returns CDR1 LGHNA and CDR2 YSLEER. This CDR3 is 15 amino acids long.

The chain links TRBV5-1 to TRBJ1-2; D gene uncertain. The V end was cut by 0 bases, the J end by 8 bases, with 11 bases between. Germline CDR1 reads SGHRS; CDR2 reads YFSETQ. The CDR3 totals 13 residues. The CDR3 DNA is TGCGCCAGCAGCTTGGAGGGATCACGCGGCTACACCTTC. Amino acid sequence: CASSLEGSRGYTF.

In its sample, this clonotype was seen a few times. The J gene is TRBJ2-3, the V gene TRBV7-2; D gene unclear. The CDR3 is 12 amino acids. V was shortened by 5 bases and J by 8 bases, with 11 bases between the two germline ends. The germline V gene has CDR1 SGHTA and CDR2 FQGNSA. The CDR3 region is CASSPEYLTQYF. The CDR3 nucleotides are TGTGCCAGCAGCCCGGAGTATCTTACGCAGTATTTT.

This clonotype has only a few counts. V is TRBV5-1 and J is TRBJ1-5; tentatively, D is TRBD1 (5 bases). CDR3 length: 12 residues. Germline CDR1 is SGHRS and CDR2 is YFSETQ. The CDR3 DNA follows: TGCGGAGGGGAGGTACGCAATCAGCCCCAGCATTTT. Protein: CGGEVRNQPQHF. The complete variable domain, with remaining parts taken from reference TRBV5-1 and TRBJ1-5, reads KAGVTQTPRYLIKTRGQQVTLSCSPISGHRSVSWYQQTPGQGLQFLFEYFSETQRNKGNFPGRFSGRQFSNSRSEMNVSTLELGDSALYLCGGEVRNQPQHFGDGTRLSIL.

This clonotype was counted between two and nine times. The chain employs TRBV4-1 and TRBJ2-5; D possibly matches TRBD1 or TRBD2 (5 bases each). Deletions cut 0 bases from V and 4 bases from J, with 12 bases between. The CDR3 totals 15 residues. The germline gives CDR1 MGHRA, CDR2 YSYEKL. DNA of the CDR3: TGCGCCAGCAGCCAAGATGGGACGGCCGTAGAGACCCAGTACTTC. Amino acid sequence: CASSQDGTAVETQYF.

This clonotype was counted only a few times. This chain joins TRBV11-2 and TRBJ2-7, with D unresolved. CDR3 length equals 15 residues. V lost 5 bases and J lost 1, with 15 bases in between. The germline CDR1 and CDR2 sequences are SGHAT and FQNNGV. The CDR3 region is CASSLGFDGSYEQYF. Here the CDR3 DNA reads TGTGCCAGCAGCCTAGGATTCGACGGGTCCTACGAGCAGTACTTC.